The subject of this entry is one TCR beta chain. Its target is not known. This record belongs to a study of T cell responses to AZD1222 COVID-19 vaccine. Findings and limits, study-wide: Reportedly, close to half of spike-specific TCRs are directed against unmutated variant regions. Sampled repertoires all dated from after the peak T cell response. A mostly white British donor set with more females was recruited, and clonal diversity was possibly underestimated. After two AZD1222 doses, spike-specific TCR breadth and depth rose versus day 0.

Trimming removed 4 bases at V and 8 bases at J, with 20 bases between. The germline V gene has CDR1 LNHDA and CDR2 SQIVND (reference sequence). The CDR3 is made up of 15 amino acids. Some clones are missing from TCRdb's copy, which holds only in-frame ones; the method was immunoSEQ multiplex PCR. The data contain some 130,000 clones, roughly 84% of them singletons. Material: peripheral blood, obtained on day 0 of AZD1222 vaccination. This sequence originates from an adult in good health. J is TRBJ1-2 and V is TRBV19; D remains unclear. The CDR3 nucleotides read TGTGCCAGTAGTAAACAACCCGGGCTCCTTGAAGGCTACACCTTC. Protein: CASSKQPGLLEGYTF.